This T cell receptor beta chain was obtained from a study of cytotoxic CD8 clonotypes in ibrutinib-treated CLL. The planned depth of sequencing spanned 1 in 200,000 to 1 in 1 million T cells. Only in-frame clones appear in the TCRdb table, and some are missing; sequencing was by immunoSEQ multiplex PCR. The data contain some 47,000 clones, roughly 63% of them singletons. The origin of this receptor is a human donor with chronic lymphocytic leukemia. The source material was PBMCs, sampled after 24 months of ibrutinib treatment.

CDR3 region: CASKGTRASTDTQYF. The DNA of the CDR3 is TGTGCCAGCAAGGGAACGAGGGCTAGCACAGATACGCAGTATTTT. The chain combines TRBV7-8 with TRBJ2-3; tentative D call: TRBD2 (5 bases). Germline CDR1 is SGHVS and CDR2 is FQNEAQ. V was cut by 7 bases and J by 0 bases, with 14 bases left in between. The CDR3 runs 15 residues.